The 5 T cell receptor beta chains reported below all come from one sample, sequenced in a study of T cells in Graves' hyperthyroidism and ophthalmopathy. Amplified regions were TCR beta CDR3 sequences from RNA transcripts. A set of HTBI primers served as the primers for a first-round RT-PCR of the TCR CDR3. TCRdb analysed the multiplex PCR reads with MiXCR anew, one entry per CDR3 protein. The sample has about 99,000 distinct CDR3 sequences, approximately 50% seen once. Source material: blood. Receptor source: a man aged 35-49 years with Graves' hyperthyroidism.

This clonotype was observed at least ten times. The V call is TRBV4-1, the J call TRBJ2-6; D call uncertain. The CDR3 runs 16 residues. CDR1 is MGHRA, CDR2 YSYEKL, per germline. Trimming stripped 4 bases from V and 0 bases from J, with 10 bases between. The CDR3 sequence: CASSPDGNSGANVLTF. As DNA, the CDR3 is TGCGCCAGCAGCCCGGACGGCAACTCTGGGGCCAACGTCCTGACTTTC.

The chain carries TRBV10-3 and TRBJ2-7; tentatively, D is TRBD2 (7 bases). This CDR3 has 12 residues. Germline V gene data show CDR1 as ENHRY and CDR2 as SYGVKD. Trimming cost V 6 bases and J 4 bases, with 10 bases left between them. CDR3 loop: CAIRRGGYEQYF. DNA for the CDR3: TGTGCCATCAGGAGGGGGGGGTACGAGCAGTACTTC.

This clonotype showed up many times. The V gene is TRBV7-9, the J gene TRBJ1-3; a weak D match, TRBD1 (5 bases). This CDR3 is 14 amino acids long. CDR1 SEHNR and CDR2 FQNEAQ come from the germline V gene (reference sequence). Trimming pared 4 bases from V and 4 bases from J, leaving 11 bases between. The CDR3 sequence is CASSSLGAGNTIYF. The CDR3 DNA reads TGTGCCAGCAGCTCTCTTGGGGCGGGAAACACCATATATTTT. The entire variable domain, with the rest obtained from reference TRBV7-9 and TRBJ1-3, is as follows: DTGVSQNPRHKITKRGQNVTFRCDPISEHNRLYWYRQTLGQGPEFLTYFQNEAQLEKSRLLSDRFSAERPKGSFSTLEIQRTEQGDSAMYLCASSSLGAGNTIYFGEGSWLTVV.

This clonotype was counted once. This chain's CDR3 is CSATRRGYTEAFF. Written as DNA, the CDR3 is TGCAGTGCTACCCGGCGGGGGTACACTGAAGCTTTCTTT. J is TRBJ1-1 and V is TRBV20-1; D might be TRBD1 (5 bases). Trimming cost V 4 bases and J 3 bases, with 12 bases left between them. CDR3 length equals 13 residues. Per the germline V gene, CDR1 is DFQATT and CDR2 is SNEGSKA (reference sequence).

Concerning this clonotype itself: A much bigger clone sits one base away, suggesting this may be a read error. The V and J genes are TRBV7-2 and TRBJ2-4, with D perhaps matching TRBD2 (6 bases). CDR3 length: 16 amino acids. CDR1 SGHTA and CDR2 FQGNSA come from the germline V gene. V lost 5 bases, J lost 6 bases, and 20 bases lay in between. CDR3 nucleotides: TGTGCCAGCAGCGGCAGAGGGGCGGTCGGGGGAAACATTCAGTACTTC. Amino acids: CASSGRGAVGGNIQYF.